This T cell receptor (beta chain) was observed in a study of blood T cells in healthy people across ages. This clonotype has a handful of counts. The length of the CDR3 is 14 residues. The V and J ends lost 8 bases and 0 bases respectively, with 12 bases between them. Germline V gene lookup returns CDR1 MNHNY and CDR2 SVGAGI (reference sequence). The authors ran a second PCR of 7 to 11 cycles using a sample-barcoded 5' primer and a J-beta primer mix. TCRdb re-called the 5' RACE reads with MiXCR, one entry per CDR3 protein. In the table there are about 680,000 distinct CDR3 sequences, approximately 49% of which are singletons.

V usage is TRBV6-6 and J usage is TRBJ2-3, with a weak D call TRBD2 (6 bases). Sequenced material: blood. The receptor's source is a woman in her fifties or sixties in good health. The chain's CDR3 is CASLTGGSTDTQYF. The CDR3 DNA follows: TGTGCCAGCCTGACCGGGGGTAGCACAGATACGCAGTATTTT.